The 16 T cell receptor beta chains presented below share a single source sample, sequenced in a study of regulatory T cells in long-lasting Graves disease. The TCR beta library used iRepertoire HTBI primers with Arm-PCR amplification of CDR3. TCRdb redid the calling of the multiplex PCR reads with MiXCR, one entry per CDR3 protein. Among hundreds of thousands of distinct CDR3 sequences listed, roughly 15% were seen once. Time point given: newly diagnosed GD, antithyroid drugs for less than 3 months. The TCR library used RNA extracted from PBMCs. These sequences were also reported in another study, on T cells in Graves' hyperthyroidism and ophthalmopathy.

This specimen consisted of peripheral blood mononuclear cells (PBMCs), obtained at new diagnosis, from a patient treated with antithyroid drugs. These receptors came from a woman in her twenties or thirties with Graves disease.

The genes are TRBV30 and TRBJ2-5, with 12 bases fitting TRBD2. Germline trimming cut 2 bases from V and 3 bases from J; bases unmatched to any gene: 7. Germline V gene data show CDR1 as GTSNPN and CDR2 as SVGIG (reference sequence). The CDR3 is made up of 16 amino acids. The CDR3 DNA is TGTGCCTGGAGTAGGGGAAGGACTAGCGGGAAAGAGACCCAGTACTTC. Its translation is CAWSRGRTSGKETQYF. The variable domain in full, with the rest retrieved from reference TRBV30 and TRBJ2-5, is SQTIHQWPATLVQPVGSPLSLECTVEGTSNPNLYWYRQAAGRGLQLLFYSVGIGQISSEVPQNLSASRPQDRQFILSSKKLLLSDSGFYLCAWSRGRTSGKETQYFGPGTRLLVL.

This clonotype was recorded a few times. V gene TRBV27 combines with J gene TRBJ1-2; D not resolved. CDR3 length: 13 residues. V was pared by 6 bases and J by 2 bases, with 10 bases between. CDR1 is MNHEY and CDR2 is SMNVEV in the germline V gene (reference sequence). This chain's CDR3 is CASRAALNYGYTF. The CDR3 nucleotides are TGTGCCAGCAGGGCGGCCCTCAACTATGGCTACACCTTC.

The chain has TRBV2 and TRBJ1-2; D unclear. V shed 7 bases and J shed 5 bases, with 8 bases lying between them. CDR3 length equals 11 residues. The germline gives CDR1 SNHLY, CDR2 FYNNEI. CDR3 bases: TGTGCCAGCAATGGCCAATATGGCTACACCTTC. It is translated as CASNGQYGYTF. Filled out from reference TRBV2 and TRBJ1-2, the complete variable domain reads EPEVTQTPSHQVTQMGQEVILRCVPISNHLYFYWYRQILGQKVEFLVSFYNNEISEKSEIFDDQFSVERPDGSNFTLKIRSTKLEDSAMYFCASNGQYGYTFGSGTRLTVV.

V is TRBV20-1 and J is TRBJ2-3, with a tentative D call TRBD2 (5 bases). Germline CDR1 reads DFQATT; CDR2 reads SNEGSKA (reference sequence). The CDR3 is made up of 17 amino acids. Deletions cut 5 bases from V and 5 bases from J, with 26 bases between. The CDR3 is CSARGFGLSNRIDTQYF. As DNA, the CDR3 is TGCAGTGCTCGGGGATTTGGACTCTCGAATCGCATAGATACGCAGTATTTT.

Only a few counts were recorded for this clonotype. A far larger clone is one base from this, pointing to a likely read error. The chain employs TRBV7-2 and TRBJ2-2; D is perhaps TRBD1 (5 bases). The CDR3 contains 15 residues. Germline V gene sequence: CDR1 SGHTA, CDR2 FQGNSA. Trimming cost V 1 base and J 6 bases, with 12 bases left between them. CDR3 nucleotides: TGTGCCAGCAGCTTAGACGGCAGGGTGTCCGGGGAGCTGTTTTTT. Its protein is CASSLDGRVSGELFF.

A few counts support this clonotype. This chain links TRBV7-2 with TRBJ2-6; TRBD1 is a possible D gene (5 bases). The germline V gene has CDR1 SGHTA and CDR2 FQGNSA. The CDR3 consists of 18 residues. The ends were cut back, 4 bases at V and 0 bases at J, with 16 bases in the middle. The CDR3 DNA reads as TGTGCCAGCAGCTATACAGGCCATGACTTCTCTGGGGCCAACGTCCTGACTTTC. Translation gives CASSYTGHDFSGANVLTF. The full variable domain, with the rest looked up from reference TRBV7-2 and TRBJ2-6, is GAGVSQSPSNKVTEKGKDVELRCDPISGHTALYWYRQSLGQGLEFLIYFQGNSAPDKSGLPSDRFSAERTGGSVSTLTIQRTQQEDSAVYLCASSYTGHDFSGANVLTFGAGSRLTVL.

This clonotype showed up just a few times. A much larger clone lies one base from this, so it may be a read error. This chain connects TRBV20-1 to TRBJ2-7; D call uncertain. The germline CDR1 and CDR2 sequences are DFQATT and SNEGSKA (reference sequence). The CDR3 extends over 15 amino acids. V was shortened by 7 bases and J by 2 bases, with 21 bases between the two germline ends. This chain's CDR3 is CSVQMATPRAYEQYF. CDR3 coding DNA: TGCAGTGTTCAAATGGCCACTCCCCGGGCCTACGAGCAGTACTTC.

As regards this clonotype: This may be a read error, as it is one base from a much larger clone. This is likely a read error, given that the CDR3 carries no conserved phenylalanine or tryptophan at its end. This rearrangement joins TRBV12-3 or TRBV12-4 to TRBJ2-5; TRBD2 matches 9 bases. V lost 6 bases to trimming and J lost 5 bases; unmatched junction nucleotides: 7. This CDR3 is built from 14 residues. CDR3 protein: CASSRREGPETQYS. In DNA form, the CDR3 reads TGTGCCAGCAGCCGGCGGGAGGGACCGGAGACCCAGTACTCC.

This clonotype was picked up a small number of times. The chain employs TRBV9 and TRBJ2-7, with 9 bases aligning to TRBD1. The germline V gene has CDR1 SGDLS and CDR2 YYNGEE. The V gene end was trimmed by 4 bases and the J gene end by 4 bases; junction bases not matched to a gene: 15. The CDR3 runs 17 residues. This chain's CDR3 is CASSPYLPGQGSYEQYF. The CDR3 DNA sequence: TGTGCCAGCAGCCCATACCTTCCGGGACAGGGATCTTACGAGCAGTACTTC.

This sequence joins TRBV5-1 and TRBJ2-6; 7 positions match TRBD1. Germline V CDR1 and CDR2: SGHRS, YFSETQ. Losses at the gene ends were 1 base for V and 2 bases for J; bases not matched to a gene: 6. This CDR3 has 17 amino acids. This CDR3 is CASSLRGGSTGANVLTF. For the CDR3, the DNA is TGCGCCAGCAGCTTGCGAGGGGGCTCAACTGGGGCCAACGTCCTGACTTTC.

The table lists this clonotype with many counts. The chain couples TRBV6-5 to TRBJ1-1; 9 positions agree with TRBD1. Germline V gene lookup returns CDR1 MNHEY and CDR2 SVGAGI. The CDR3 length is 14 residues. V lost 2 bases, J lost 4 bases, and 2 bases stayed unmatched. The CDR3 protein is CASSYRDRATEAFF. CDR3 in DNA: TGTGCCAGCAGTTACAGGGACAGGGCCACTGAAGCTTTCTTT.

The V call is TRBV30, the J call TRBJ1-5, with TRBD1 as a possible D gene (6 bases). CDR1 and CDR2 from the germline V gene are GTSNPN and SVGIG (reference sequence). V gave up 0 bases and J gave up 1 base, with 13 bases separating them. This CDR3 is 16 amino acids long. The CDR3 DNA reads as TGTGCCTGGAGTGTACAAGGCGGGGGCAGCAATCAGCCCCAGCATTTT. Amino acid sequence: CAWSVQGGGSNQPQHF.

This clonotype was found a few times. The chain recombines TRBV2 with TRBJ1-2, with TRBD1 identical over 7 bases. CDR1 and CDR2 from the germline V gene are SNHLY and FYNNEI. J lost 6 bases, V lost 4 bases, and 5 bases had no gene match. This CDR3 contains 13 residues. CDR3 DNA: TGTGCCAGCAGTGTAACAGGGGTAAATGGCTACACCTTC. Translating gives CASSVTGVNGYTF.

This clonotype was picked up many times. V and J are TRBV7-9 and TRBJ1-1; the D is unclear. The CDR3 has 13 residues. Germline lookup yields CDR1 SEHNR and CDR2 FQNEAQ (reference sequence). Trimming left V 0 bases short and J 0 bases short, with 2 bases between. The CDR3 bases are TGTGCCAGCAGCTTAGCCTTGAACACTGAAGCTTTCTTT. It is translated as CASSLALNTEAFF.

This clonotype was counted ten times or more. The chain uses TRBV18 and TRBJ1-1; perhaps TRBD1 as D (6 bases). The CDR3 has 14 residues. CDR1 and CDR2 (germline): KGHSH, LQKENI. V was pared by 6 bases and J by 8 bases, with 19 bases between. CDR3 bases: TGTGCCAGCTCGGCGAGTTGGGGGGGCCCCGAAGCTTTCTTT. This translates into CASSASWGGPEAFF.

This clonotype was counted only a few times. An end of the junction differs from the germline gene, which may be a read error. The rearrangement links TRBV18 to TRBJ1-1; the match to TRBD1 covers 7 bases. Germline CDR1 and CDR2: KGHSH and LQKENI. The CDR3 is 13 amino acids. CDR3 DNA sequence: TGTGCCGGCTCACTTTCAGGGGGTGGTGAAGCTTTCTTT. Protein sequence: CAGSLSGGGEAFF.